This TCR beta chain derives from a study of graft-versus-host responses after intestinal transplantation. Looking at the study overall: Multivisceral, liver-intestinal, or isolated intestinal transplants were received by the recipients. The whole recipient group had anti-thymocyte globulin induction followed by tacrolimus and steroids for around three years.

Method: immunoSEQ multiplex PCR; TCRdb's copy keeps in-frame clones and lacks some. The table shows around 100,000 clones, with about 90% occurring only once. Overall study results and limits: Investigators detected GvH clones in recipient marrow, with some emerging earlier in ileum or blood.

From germline, CDR1 is SQVTM and CDR2 ANQGSEA. V was cut by 3 bases and J by 0 bases, with 13 bases left in between. The CDR3 covers 15 residues. Of note for this clone: Antigen specificity is unknown.

The sample consisted of unstimulated CD4+ T cells sorted from spleen or lymph node cells, taken before transplant. The receptor was derived from a human donor who was the organ donor for an intestinal transplant. This sequence joins TRBV29-1 and TRBJ2-3; D may be TRBD1 or TRBD2 (5 bases each). CDR3 DNA: TGCAGCGTTGACGCTCGGGGCTCAAGCACAGATACGCAGTATTTT. Its translation is CSVDARGSSTDTQYF.